This is a list of T cell receptor beta chains from one sample in a study of breast tumors, draining lymph nodes, adjacent tissues. MiXCR, run by TCRdb on the multiplex PCR reads, gives a single entry per CDR3 protein. The repertoire consists of more than 80,000 distinct CDR3 sequences, with 30% occurring once and the leading ten covering approximately 5%. The sample was axillary lymph node tissue. The receptor source for this set is a female donor with breast cancer. Some clones in this sample may be carry-over from other donors' samples. Both conserved end residues are part of each CDR3. Each record gives: J gene, V gene, clone size, D gene, CDR3 DNA, CDR3 protein. D genes are given only for firm matches. A clone size is listed for some rows: how often the clone was seen (once, few, many), or a class if it is expanded.

TRBJ2-2,TRBV9,many,.,TGTGCCAGCAGCGTAGGGGGTTCGAACACCGGGGAGCTGTTTTTT,CASSVGGSNTGELFF
TRBJ1-5,TRBV19,many,.,TGTGCCAGTAGGGGCCGACAAGGAAAGGATCAGCCCCAGCATTTT,CASRGRQGKDQPQHF
TRBJ2-3,TRBV20-1,many,TRBD2,TGCAGTGCTAGAGATCATCTCGGACTAGCGGGGGCATTCGGTACGCAGTATTTT,CSARDHLGLAGAFGTQYF
TRBJ1-4,TRBV7-9,many,.,TGTGCCAGCAGCCGCCATACCTCCACAGGTTATAATGAAAAACTGTTTTTT,CASSRHTSTGYNEKLFF
TRBJ2-1,TRBV27,many,.,TGTGCCACCAGTGACAGTTCCAATGAGCAGTTCTTC,CATSDSSNEQFF
TRBJ2-3,TRBV7-9,.,TRBD1,TGTGCCAGCAGCCCGGGTGGGACAGGGGGCAAATCGCAGTATTTT,CASSPGGTGGKSQYF
TRBJ2-2,TRBV7-6,many,.,TGTGCCAGCAGTTGGACAGAGGACACCGGGGAGCTGTTTTTT,CASSWTEDTGELFF
TRBJ2-3,TRBV5-1,.,TRBD2,TGCGCCAGCAGCTTGAGCCTAGCGGGAGTTACAGATCCGAAGTATTTT,CASSLSLAGVTDPKYF
TRBJ1-2,TRBV7-9,many,TRBD1,TGTGCCAGCAGCTTAAGGTCATCTAGGACAGGGACATATGGCTACACCTTC,CASSLRSSRTGTYGYTF
TRBJ2-2,TRBV6-1,many,.,TGTGCCAGCAGTCCCCTCCGGGACCGGACCGTCGGGGAGCTGTTTTTT,CASSPLRDRTVGELFF
TRBJ1-4,TRBV25-1,many,.,TGTGCCAGCAGTGACCCGACAGGACCGGGAGAAAAACTGTTTTTT,CASSDPTGPGEKLFF
TRBJ1-6,TRBV3-1,.,.,TGCGCCAGCAGCCAAGGGCCCCCCCCACCCCTCCACTTT,CASSQGPPPPLHF
TRBJ1-6,TRBV19,.,TRBD1,TGTGCCAGCTCTGACAGGGTGAATTCACCCCTCCACTTT,CASSDRVNSPLHF
TRBJ1-1,TRBV20-1,few,TRBD1,TGCAGTGCTAGATTTCGGACAGGAAATACTGAAGCTTTCTTT,CSARFRTGNTEAFF
TRBJ2-2,TRBV19,many,.,TGTGCCAGTATAGGGACGAACACCGGGGAGCTGTTTTTT,CASIGTNTGELFF
TRBJ1-5,TRBV5-5,.,.,TGTGCCAGCAGCTTGGCGGGCAACCGCAATCAGCCCCAGCATTTT,CASSLAGNRNQPQHF
TRBJ2-1,TRBV4-2,many,.,TGTGCCAGCAGCCAGCAGTCAGGTAACTACAATGAGCAGTTCTTC,CASSQQSGNYNEQFF
TRBJ2-1,TRBV15,.,TRBD2,TGTGCCACCAGCAGTTGGACTAGCGGGAGGCTCAATGAGCAGTTCTTC,CATSSWTSGRLNEQFF
TRBJ2-3,TRBV9,.,TRBD2,TGTGCCAGCAGCCTGAGACTAGCGGGAAATCCCTCCTCCGCACAAGATACGCAGTGTTTT,CASSLRLAGNPSSAQDTQCF
TRBJ2-1,TRBV12-3/TRBV12-4,many,.,TGTGCCAGCAGTTTCGGGCCGTACAATGAGCAGTTCTTC,CASSFGPYNEQFF
TRBJ1-2,TRBV4-3,.,TRBD1,TGCACCAGCAGCCAAGAATACGGACAGGGTAGCTACGGCTACACCTTC,CTSSQEYGQGSYGYTF
TRBJ2-5,TRBV5-4,.,TRBD2,TGTGCCAGCAGCTTGGCCGAGCGGGGGGGCCTGGAGACCCAGTACTTC,CASSLAERGGLETQYF
TRBJ1-6,TRBV2,.,.,TGTGCCAGGGGGCAGGGTGGGGCTCACCCCCCCACTTTT,CARGQGGAHPPTF
TRBJ2-3,TRBV24-1,.,.,TGTGCCACCAGTGCCGCCGGATCCCCCACAGATACGCAGTATTTT,CATSAAGSPTDTQYF
TRBJ2-3,TRBV12-5,many,.,TGTGCTAGTGCCCAAGGGGGTTCTAGCACAGATACGCAGTATTTT,CASAQGGSSTDTQYF
TRBJ1-4,TRBV3-1,many,.,TGTGCCAGCAGCCAAGCGACAGCAACTAATGAAAAACTGTTTTTT,CASSQATATNEKLFF
TRBJ1-3,TRBV2,many,.,TGTGCCAGCAGTGGACACGTATCTACTGGAAACACCATATATTTT,CASSGHVSTGNTIYF
TRBJ1-5,TRBV5-4,.,.,TGTGCCAGCAGCTTGGCCCTCGGAGAGGGTCAGCCCCAGCATTTT,CASSLALGEGQPQHF
TRBJ2-3,TRBV20-1,many,.,TGCAGTGCTAGAGATATCGGGGTTAGCACAGATACGCAGTATTTT,CSARDIGVSTDTQYF
TRBJ2-1,TRBV6-5,many,.,TGTGCCAGCAGTCACGATTTGCGGGCGTCCTACAATGAGCAGTTCTTC,CASSHDLRASYNEQFF
TRBJ1-4,TRBV7-2,many,.,TGTGCCAGCAGCGACACAGGGTTTGCCGAAAAACTGTTTTTT,CASSDTGFAEKLFF
TRBJ2-2,TRBV28,.,TRBD2,TGTGCCAGCATGCGGGGGAAGGGCAGTAACTTGAACACCGGGGAGCTGTTTTTT,CASMRGKGSNLNTGELFF
TRBJ1-2,TRBV20-1,few,TRBD1,TGCAGTGGGGTTAAAAACAGGGGGCATGCCTACACCTTC,CSGVKNRGHAYTF
TRBJ2-2,TRBV2,many,TRBD1,TGTGCCAGCAACAACAGGGGGGTCGGGGAGCTGTTTTTT,CASNNRGVGELFF
TRBJ1-2,TRBV6-5,many,.,TGTGCCAGCAGTTACTCCTCCCCGAGACATCTTAACTATGGCTACACCTTC,CASSYSSPRHLNYGYTF
TRBJ2-5,TRBV20-1,many,.,TGCAGTGCTTGGGCGGGTAGGGAGACCCAGTACTTC,CSAWAGRETQYF
TRBJ1-3,TRBV7-9,.,.,TGTGTCAGCAGCTTACCGAGGGCCTCTGGAAACACCATATATTTT,CVSSLPRASGNTIYF
TRBJ1-3,TRBV19,.,.,TGTGCCAGTAGTAAGCAGATACCCTCTGGATACACCATATACTTT,CASSKQIPSGYTIYF
TRBJ1-4,TRBV19,.,.,TGTGCCAGTAGTATCCCGGGCGCCGGTGGAAAACTGTTTTTT,CASSIPGAGGKLFF
TRBJ1-2,TRBV7-6,.,.,TGTGCCAGCAGCCAAGGGGACGCGAACTATGGCTACACCTTC,CASSQGDANYGYTF
TRBJ2-7,TRBV2,many,TRBD2,TGTGCCAGCAGTCGGACTAGCGGGAACTCCTACGAGCAGTACTTC,CASSRTSGNSYEQYF
TRBJ2-7,TRBV12-3/TRBV12-4,.,TRBD2,TGTGCCAGCAGTAGACTAGCGGGAGGCGAGCAGTACTTC,CASSRLAGGEQYF
TRBJ2-2,TRBV12-3/TRBV12-4,many,.,TGTGCCAGCAGTTTGTATCAGCAGACCGGGGAGCTGTTTTTT,CASSLYQQTGELFF
TRBJ1-2,TRBV6-1,many,.,TGTGCCAGCAGAATAAGGGACTATGGCTACACCTTC,CASRIRDYGYTF
TRBJ1-5,TRBV30,many,.,TGTGCCTGGAGTCTATTTGCGGGTCAGCCCCAGCATTTT,CAWSLFAGQPQHF
TRBJ1-5,TRBV12-3/TRBV12-4,.,.,.,CASSFVSRAVLRAGHQHF
TRBJ2-5,TRBV5-1,.,.,TGCGCCAGCAGCTTGGATGACAGACAAGAGACCCAGTACTTC,CASSLDDRQETQYF
TRBJ2-5,TRBV20-1,many,TRBD1,TGCAGTGCTAGAGATCTAGGGGGCGGTGAGACCCAGTACTTC,CSARDLGGGETQYF
TRBJ1-1,TRBV19,.,.,TGTGCCAGTAGTATTAGGGGAAACACGGACAGCAACACTGAAGCTTTCTTT,CASSIRGNTDSNTEAFF
TRBJ2-3,TRBV28,.,TRBD2,TGTGCCAGTACCGGGGGGGGCCCTATCCCCACAGATACGCAGTATTTT,CASTGGGPIPTDTQYF
TRBJ1-2,TRBV30,.,.,TGTGCCTGGAGTGCCGGTGGCGGGGCGCGAGGCTACACCTTC,CAWSAGGGARGYTF